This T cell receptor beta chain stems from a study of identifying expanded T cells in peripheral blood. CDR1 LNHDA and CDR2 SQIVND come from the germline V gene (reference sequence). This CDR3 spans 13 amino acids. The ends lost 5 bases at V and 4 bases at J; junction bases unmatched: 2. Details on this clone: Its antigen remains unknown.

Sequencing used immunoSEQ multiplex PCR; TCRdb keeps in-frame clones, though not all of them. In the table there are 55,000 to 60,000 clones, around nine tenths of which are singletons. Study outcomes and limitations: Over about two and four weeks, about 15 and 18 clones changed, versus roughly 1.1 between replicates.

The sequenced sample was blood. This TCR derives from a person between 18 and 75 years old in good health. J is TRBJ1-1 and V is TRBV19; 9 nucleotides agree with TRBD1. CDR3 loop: CASSVQGATEAFF. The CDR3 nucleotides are TGTGCCAGTAGTGTACAGGGGGCCACTGAAGCTTTCTTT.